This T cell receptor beta chain was sequenced during a study of response to subunit inactivated influenza vaccine. Study-level results: The authors suggested that every seasonal influenza vaccination recruits few new T cells.

In its sample, this clonotype was seen a few times. The antigen remains undetermined. One entry per CDR3 protein results from TCRdb running MiXCR on the RT-PCR reads. This sample carries hundreds of thousands of distinct CDR3 sequences, about 25% of them seen once, and the ten largest clones take around 1.8%. The CDR3 covers 13 residues. The ends were cut back, 6 bases at V and 4 bases at J, with 13 bases in the middle. Germline values: CDR1 MNHNS, CDR2 SASEGT. Sequences were derived from CD4+ T cells sorted from PBMCs, sampled roughly 5 days after vaccination. The receptor was derived from a man between 45 and 60 years old who received an inactivated influenza vaccine. The chain has TRBV6-1 and TRBJ2-7; D perhaps matches TRBD1 (5 bases). In DNA, the CDR3 is TGTGCCAGCAGGAACCAGGGTCGGTACGAGCAGTACTTC. It translates to CASRNQGRYEQYF.